Listed below are T cell receptor beta chains from one sample, sequenced in a study of human T cells and chemical hapten exposure. TCRdb re-called the 5' RACE reads with MiXCR, one entry per CDR3 protein. In the table there are approximately 150,000 distinct CDR3 sequences, 4.1% of which are singletons. Source of these receptors: a female donor in good health. Both conserved end residues are part of each CDR3. The D gene is left open where the match is weak. Clone size is stated in some rows and not others, as once, few, many or a class when expanded.

NA	TRBJ1-2	TRBV6-5	TRBD1	TGTGCCAGCATGAGGGACAGAAGCTATGGCTACACCTTC	CASMRDRSYGYTF
many	TRBJ1-1	TRBV2	NA	TGTGCCGGCGGGCAAGGGGTCACTGAAGCTTTCTTT	CAGGQGVTEAFF
few	TRBJ2-2	TRBV9	NA	TGTGCCAGCAGCGTATCATTCGGTCACGGTATCCGAGTGACCGGGGAGCTGTTTTTT	CASSVSFGHGIRVTGELFF
many	TRBJ2-5	TRBV29-1	NA	TGCAGCGTTCCGGGGGAAGACCAAGAGACCCAGTACTTC	CSVPGEDQETQYF
many	TRBJ2-5	TRBV7-2	NA	TGTGCCAGCAGCTTACTGGGGCAGATAGAGACCCAGTACTTC	CASSLLGQIETQYF
few	TRBJ1-4	TRBV5-1	NA	TGCGCCAGCAGCTTGATACCATCAACTAATGAAAAACTGTTTTTT	CASSLIPSTNEKLFF
many	TRBJ2-5	TRBV12-3/TRBV12-4	TRBD2	TGTGCCAGCAGTTTAGCGCGGGGGTCGAGAGAGACCCAGTACTTC	CASSLARGSRETQYF
many	TRBJ2-2	TRBV12-3/TRBV12-4	NA	TGTGCCAGCAGGGAGTTGAACACCGGGGAGCTGTTTTTT	CASRELNTGELFF
many	TRBJ2-7	TRBV12-3/TRBV12-4	TRBD1	TGTGCCAGCAGTTCAAAGACAGGGTACGAGCAGTACTTC	CASSSKTGYEQYF
NA	TRBJ2-1	TRBV20-1	NA	TGCAGTGCTAGAATCGCGACGATAAATGAGCAGTTCTTC	CSARIATINEQFF
many	TRBJ2-1	TRBV20-1	TRBD2	TGCAGTGCGACCCAACGGGACTACCTATATGAGCAGTTCTTC	CSATQRDYLYEQFF
many	TRBJ1-1	TRBV29-1	TRBD1	TGCAGCGTGGGACAGGGGTGGGGGATGAACACTGAAGCTTTCTTT	CSVGQGWGMNTEAFF
many	TRBJ2-7	TRBV20-1	NA	TGCAGTGCTAGGGACTCGGGGGAGTGGCAGTACTTC	CSARDSGEWQYF
NA	TRBJ2-7	TRBV3-1	NA	TGTGCCAGCAGCCACTATCGAGCAGGGACCTACGAGCAGTACTTC	CASSHYRAGTYEQYF
many	TRBJ1-6	TRBV20-1	NA	TGCAGTGCTAGAGATGAGGGAAGCTATAATTCACCCCTCCACTTT	CSARDEGSYNSPLHF
many	TRBJ2-5	TRBV6-5	NA	TGTGCCAGCACCCGGGGGGCTTGGGAAGAGACCCAGTACTTC	CASTRGAWEETQYF
many	TRBJ1-2	TRBV6-2/TRBV6-3	NA	TGTGCCAGCAGAAAACGGGCGACAGTTCTGGATGATGGCTACACCTTC	CASRKRATVLDDGYTF
many	TRBJ1-2	TRBV20-1	NA	TGCAGTGCTAGTGAGCCAGGGGCCTATGGCTACACCTTC	CSASEPGAYGYTF
many	TRBJ2-7	TRBV24-1	NA	TGTGCCACCAGTGATATGTACGAGCAGTACTTC	CATSDMYEQYF
NA	TRBJ1-1	TRBV6-5	NA	TGTGCCAGCAGCCGCCGGCCACAAGGAGCGGGCACTGAAGCTTTCTTT	CASSRRPQGAGTEAFF
few	TRBJ2-1	TRBV12-3/TRBV12-4	NA	TGTGCCAGCTGCCGTTTGAGCTCCTACAATGAGCAGTTCTTC	CASCRLSSYNEQFF
many	TRBJ2-1	TRBV7-2	TRBD2	TGTGCCAGCAGCCGCGGGCTAGCGGGGAGGACATTCTTAGTCTTC	CASSRGLAGRTFLVF
few	TRBJ1-1	TRBV20-1	NA	TGCAGTGTGCGGTGTATGAACACTGAAGCTTTCTTT	CSVRCMNTEAFF
many	TRBJ1-1	TRBV6-5	NA	TGTGCCAGCAGCGAAAGAGGTAGATCTACTGAAGCTTTCTTT	CASSERGRSTEAFF
NA	TRBJ1-1	TRBV14	NA	TGTGCCAGCAGCCAATCCTGTGGGGGCTCTGAAGCTTTCTTT	CASSQSCGGSEAFF
many	TRBJ1-6	TRBV12-3/TRBV12-4	NA	TGTGCCAGCAGTTTTAAATTAGGCTATTCACCCCTCCACTTT	CASSFKLGYSPLHF
few	TRBJ1-1	TRBV7-9	TRBD1	TGTGCCAGCAGCTTTACAGGGGCGGGCCAGCTGGACACTGAAGCTTTCTTT	CASSFTGAGQLDTEAFF
many	TRBJ1-1	TRBV12-3/TRBV12-4	NA	TGTGCCAGCAGTTTATCCGGGCTCACTGAAGCTTTCTTT	CASSLSGLTEAFF
many	TRBJ2-7	TRBV2	TRBD1	TGTGCCAGCAGACGGACAGGGTACTACGAGCAGTACTTC	CASRRTGYYEQYF